The 2 T cell receptor beta chains presented below share a single source sample, sequenced in a study of response to subunit inactivated influenza vaccine. TCRdb analysed the RT-PCR reads with MiXCR anew, one entry per CDR3 protein. The profile shows more than 500,000 distinct CDR3 sequences, roughly 10% of them singletons. This sample was shared with a second study, whose subject was T cells expressing NK-cell markers. That study adds: 5'RACE template switching built TCR beta cDNA with unique molecular identifiers.

Source: PBMCs from blood, taken on the day of vaccination. These receptor sequences come from a middle-aged man who received an inactivated influenza vaccine.

This clonotype came up many times. The rearrangement links TRBV28 to TRBJ2-1; possible D gene TRBD2, 6 bases. There are 15 residues in the CDR3. CDR1 and CDR2 from the germline V gene are MDHEN and SYDVKM. Trimming removed 3 bases from V and 4 bases from J, with 13 bases in between. The CDR3 coding sequence is TGTGCCAGCAGTTTCTCCGGGAGCGCATACAATGAGCAGTTCTTC. Amino acids: CASSFSGSAYNEQFF.

This clonotype was counted ten times or more. The rearrangement joins TRBV12-3 or TRBV12-4 to TRBJ2-7; D is possibly TRBD2 (7 bases). Trimming took off 7 bases at V and 2 bases at J, with 12 bases between the two ends. The CDR3 is 13 residues long. The chain's CDR3 is CASIRGGTYEQYF. The CDR3 DNA sequence: TGTGCCAGCATCAGGGGAGGGACCTACGAGCAGTACTTC.